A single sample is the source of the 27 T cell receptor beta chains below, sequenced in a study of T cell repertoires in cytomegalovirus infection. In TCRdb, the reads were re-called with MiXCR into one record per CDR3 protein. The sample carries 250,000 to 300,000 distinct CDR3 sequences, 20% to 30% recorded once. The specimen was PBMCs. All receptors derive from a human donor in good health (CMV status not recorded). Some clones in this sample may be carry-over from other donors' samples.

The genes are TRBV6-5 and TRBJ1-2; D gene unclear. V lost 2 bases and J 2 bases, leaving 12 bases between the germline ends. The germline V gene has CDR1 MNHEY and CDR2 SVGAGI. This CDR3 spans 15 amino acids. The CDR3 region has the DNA TGTGCCAGCAGTTACAGTCCCGGCTCCAACTATGGCTACACCTTC. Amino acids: CASSYSPGSNYGYTF.

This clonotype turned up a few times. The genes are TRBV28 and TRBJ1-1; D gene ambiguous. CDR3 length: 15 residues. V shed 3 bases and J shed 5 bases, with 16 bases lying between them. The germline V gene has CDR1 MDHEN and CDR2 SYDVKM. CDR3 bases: TGTGCCAGCAGTTTGGAGGTCAGAAAAGGGACTGAAGCTTTCTTT. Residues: CASSLEVRKGTEAFF.

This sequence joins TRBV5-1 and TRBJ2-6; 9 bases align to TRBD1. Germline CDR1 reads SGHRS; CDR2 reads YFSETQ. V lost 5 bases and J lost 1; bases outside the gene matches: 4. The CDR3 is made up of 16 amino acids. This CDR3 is CASSPGTGSGANVLTF. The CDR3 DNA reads TGCGCCAGCAGTCCCGGGACAGGGTCTGGGGCCAACGTCCTGACTTTC.

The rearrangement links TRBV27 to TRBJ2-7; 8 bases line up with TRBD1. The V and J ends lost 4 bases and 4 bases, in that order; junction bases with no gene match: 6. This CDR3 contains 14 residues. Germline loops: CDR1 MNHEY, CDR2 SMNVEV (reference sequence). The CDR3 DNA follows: TGTGCCAGCAGTTCCCGGGACAGGATTTACGAGCAGTACTTC. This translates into CASSSRDRIYEQYF.

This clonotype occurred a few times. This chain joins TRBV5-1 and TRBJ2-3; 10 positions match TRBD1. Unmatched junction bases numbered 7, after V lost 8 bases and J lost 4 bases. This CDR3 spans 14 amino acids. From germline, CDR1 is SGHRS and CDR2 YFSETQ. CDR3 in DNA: TGCGCCAGTAGACAGGGGGCACCTGCAGATACGCAGTATTTT. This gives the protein CASRQGAPADTQYF.

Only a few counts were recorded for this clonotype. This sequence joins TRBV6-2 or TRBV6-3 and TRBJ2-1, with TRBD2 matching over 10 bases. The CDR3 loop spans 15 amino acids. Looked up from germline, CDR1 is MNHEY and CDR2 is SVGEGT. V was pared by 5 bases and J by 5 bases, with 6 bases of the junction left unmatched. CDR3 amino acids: CASSRFGLADNEQFF. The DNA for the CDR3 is TGTGCCAGCAGTCGTTTTGGACTAGCGGACAATGAGCAGTTCTTC.

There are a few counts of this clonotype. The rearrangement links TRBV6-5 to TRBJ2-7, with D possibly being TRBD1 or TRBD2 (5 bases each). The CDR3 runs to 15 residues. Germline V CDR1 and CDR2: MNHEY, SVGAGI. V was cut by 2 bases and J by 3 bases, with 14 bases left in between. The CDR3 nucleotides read TGTGCCAGCAGTTACGGGGGTCAATTTTACTACGAGCAGTACTTC. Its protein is CASSYGGQFYYEQYF.

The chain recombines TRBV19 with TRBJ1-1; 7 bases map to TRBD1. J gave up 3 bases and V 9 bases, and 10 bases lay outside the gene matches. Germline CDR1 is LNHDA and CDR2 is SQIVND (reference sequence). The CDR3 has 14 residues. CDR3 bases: TGTGCCAGCGGAAACAGGGGAAGGGACACTGAAGCTTTCTTT. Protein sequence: CASGNRGRDTEAFF.

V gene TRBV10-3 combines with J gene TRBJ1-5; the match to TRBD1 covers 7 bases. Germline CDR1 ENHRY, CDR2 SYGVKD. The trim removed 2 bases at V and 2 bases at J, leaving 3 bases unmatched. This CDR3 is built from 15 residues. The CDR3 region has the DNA TGTGCCATCAGTGAGCTAGGACAGGGCAATCAGCCCCAGCATTTT. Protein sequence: CAISELGQGNQPQHF.

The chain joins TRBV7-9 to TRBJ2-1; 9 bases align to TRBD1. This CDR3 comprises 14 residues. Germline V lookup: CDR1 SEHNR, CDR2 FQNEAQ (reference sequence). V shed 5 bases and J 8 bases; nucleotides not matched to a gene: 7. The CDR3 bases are TGTGCCAGCAGCCTAGGGACAGGGTTCGATGAGCAGTTCTTC. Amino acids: CASSLGTGFDEQFF.

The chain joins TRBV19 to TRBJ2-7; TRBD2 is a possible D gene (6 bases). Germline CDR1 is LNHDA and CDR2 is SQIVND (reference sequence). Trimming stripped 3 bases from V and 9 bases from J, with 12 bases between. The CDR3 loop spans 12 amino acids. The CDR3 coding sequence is TGTGCCAGTAGTATCGGGGGTACTGGGCAGTACTTC. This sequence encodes CASSIGGTGQYF.

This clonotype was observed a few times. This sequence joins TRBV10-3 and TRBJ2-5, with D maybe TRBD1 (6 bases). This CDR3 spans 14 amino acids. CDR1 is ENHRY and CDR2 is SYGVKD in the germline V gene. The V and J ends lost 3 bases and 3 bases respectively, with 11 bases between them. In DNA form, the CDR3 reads TGTGCCATCAGTGATGGACAGAACGAAGAGACCCAGTACTTC. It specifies CAISDGQNEETQYF.

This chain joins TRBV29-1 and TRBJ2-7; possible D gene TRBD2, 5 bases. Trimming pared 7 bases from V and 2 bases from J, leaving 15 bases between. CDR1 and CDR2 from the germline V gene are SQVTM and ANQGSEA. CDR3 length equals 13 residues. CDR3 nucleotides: TGCAGCGCCGGACTCTTAGGCGCCTACGAGCAGTACTTC. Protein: CSAGLLGAYEQYF.

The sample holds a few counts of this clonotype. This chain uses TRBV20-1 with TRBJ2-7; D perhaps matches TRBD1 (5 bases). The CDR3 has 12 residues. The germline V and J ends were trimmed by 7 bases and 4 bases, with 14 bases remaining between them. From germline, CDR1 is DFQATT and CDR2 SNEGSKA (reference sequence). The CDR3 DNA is TGCAGTGAGGGGTCGGATCCTTACGAGCAGTACTTC. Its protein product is CSEGSDPYEQYF.

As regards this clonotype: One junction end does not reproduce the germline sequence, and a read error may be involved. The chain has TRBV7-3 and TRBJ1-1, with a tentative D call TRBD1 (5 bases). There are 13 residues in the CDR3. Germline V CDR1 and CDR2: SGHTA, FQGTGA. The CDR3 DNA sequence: TGTGCCAGCAGCGTAACAGGTTCTACTGAAGCTTTCTTT. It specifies CASSVTGSTEAFF.

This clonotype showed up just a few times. Here the CDR3 reads CAARPTKNTEAFF. For the CDR3, the DNA is TGTGCCGCCCGACCAACCAAGAACACTGAAGCTTTCTTT. The chain has TRBV28 and TRBJ1-1; D is uncertain. The CDR3 is 13 amino acids. The germline V and J ends were trimmed by 11 bases and 1 base, with 14 bases remaining between them. Germline V gives CDR1 MDHEN, CDR2 SYDVKM. Supplemented by reference TRBV28 and TRBJ1-1, the full variable domain reads DVKVTQSSRYLVKRTGEKVFLECVQDMDHENMFWYRQDPGLGLRLIYFSYDVKMKEKGDIPEGYSVSREKKERFSLILESASTNQTSMYLCAARPTKNTEAFFGQGTRLTVV.

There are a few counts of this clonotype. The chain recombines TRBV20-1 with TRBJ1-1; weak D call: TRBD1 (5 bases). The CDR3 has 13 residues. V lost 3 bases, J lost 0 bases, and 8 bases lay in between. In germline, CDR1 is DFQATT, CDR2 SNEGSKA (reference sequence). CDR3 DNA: TGCAGTGCTAGCGACAGAATGAACACTGAAGCTTTCTTT. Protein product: CSASDRMNTEAFF.

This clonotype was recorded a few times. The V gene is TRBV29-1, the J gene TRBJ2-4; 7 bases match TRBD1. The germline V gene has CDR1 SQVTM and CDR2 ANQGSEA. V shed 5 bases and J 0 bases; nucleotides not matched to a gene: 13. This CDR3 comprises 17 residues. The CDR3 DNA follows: TGCAGCGTTCGGGCAGGGGGTTCAAACTTAGCCAAAAACATTCAGTACTTC. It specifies CSVRAGGSNLAKNIQYF.

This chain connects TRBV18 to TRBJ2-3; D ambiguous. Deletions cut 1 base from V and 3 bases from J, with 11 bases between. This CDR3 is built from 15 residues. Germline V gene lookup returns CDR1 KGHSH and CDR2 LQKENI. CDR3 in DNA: TGTGCCAGCTCACCACAGTATTTAGAGACAGATACGCAGTATTTT. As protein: CASSPQYLETDTQYF.

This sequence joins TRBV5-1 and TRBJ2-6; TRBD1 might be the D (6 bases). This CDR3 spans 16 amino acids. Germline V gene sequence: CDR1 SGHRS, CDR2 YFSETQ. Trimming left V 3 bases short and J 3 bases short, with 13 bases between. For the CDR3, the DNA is TGCGCCAGCAGCTCGCCTACAGGGATTGGGGCCAACGTCCTGACTTTC. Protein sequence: CASSSPTGIGANVLTF.

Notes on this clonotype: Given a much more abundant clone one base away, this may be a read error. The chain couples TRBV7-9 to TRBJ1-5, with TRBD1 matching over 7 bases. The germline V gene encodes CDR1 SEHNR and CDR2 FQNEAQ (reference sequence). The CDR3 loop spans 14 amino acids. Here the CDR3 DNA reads TGTACCAGCAGCTTAGGACAGGGCAATCAGCCCCAGCATTTT. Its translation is CTSSLGQGNQPQHF. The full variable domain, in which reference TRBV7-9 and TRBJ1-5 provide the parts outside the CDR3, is DTGVSQNPRHKITKRGQNVTFRCDPISEHNRLYWYRQTLGQGPEFLTYFQNEAQLEKSRLLSDRFSAERPKGSFSTLEIQRTEQGDSAMYLCTSSLGQGNQPQHFGDGTRLSIL.

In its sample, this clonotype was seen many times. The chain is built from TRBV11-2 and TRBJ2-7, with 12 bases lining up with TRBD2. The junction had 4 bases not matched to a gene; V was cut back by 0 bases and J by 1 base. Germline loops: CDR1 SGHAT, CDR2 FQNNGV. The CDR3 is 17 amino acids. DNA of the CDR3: TGTGCCAGCAGCTTAGACCGACTAGCGGGAGTTTCCTACGAGCAGTACTTC. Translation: CASSLDRLAGVSYEQYF.

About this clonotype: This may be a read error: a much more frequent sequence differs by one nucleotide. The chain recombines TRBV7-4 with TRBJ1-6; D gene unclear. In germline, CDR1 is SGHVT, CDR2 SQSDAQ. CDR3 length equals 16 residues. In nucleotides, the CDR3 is TGTACCAGCAGCTTTCCCATCGGCTGGGGAAATTCACCCCTCCACTTT. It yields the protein CTSSFPIGWGNSPLHF.

Here the CDR3 DNA reads TGTGCCAGCAGTTTGCAGAGGTTGGGTGCTGCCTATAATTCACCCCTCCACTTT. As protein: CASSLQRLGAAYNSPLHF. The chain combines TRBV28 with TRBJ1-6, with D hard to call. The length of the CDR3 is 18 residues. The V and J ends lost 3 bases and 2 bases respectively, with 17 bases between them. Germline V gene sequence: CDR1 MDHEN, CDR2 SYDVKM.

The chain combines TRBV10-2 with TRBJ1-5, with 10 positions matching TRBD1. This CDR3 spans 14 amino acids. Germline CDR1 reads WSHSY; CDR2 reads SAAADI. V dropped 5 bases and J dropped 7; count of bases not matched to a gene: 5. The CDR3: CASSWDRGGQPQHF. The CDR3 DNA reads TGCGCCAGCAGTTGGGACAGGGGAGGGCAGCCCCAGCATTTT.

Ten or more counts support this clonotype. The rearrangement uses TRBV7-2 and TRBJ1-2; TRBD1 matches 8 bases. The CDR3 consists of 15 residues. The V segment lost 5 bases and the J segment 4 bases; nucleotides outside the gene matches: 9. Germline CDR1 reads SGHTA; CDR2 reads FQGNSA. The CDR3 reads CASSEGQGAFYGYTF. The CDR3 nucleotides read TGTGCCAGCAGCGAGGGGCAGGGGGCTTTCTATGGCTACACCTTC.

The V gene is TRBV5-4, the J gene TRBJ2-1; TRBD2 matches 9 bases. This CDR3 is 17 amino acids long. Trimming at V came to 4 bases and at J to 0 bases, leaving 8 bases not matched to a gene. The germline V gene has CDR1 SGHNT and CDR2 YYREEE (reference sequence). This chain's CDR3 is CASSLGRGGNSYNEQFF. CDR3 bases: TGTGCCAGCAGCCTGGGGCGGGGGGGAAACTCCTACAATGAGCAGTTCTTC.